This T cell receptor (beta chain) was profiled in a study of response to subunit inactivated influenza vaccine. This clonotype has more than one count but fewer than ten. Its target is unknown. Study results and caveats: It was suggested by the authors that few new T cells are recruited by each seasonal influenza vaccination.

The CDR3 spans 16 residues. Germline V lookup: CDR1 SNHLY, CDR2 FYNNEI. In TCRdb, the RT-PCR reads were re-called with MiXCR into one record per CDR3 protein. The sample records 590,000 or so distinct CDR3 sequences, about 14% being singletons. This sequence originates from a man aged 50 to 59 who received an inactivated influenza vaccine. The V and J genes are TRBV2 and TRBJ2-3; a weak D match, TRBD2 (6 bases). Sample: PBMCs from blood, taken less than 15 days before vaccination. The CDR3 bases are TGTGCGCAGCAGCAGATGGGTAGCGGAAGCACAGATACGCAGTATTTT. Its translation is CAQQQMGSGSTDTQYF.